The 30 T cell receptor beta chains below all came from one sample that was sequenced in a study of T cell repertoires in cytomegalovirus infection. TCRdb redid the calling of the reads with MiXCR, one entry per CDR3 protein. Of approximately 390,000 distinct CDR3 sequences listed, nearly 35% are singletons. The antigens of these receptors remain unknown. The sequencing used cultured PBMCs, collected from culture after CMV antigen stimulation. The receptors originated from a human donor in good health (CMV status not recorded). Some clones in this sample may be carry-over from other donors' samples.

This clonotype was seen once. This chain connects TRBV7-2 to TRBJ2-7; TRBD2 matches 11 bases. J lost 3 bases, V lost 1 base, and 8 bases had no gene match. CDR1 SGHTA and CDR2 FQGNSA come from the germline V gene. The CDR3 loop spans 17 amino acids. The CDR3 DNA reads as TGTGCCAGCAGCTTAGTATTAACTAGCGGGAGAGACTACGAGCAGTACTTC. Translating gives CASSLVLTSGRDYEQYF.

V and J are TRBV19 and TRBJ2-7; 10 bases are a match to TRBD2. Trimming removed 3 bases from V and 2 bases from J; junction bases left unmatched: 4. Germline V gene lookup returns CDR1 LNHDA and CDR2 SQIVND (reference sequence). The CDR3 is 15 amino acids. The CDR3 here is CASSMAAGGAYEQYV. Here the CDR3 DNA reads TGTGCCAGTAGTATGGCAGCGGGAGGGGCCTACGAGCAGTACGTC.

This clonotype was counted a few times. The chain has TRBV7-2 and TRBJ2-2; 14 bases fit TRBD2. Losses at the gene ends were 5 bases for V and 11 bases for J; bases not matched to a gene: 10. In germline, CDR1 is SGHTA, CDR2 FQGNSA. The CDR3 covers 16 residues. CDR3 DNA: TGTGCCAGCAGCCATGCCGGGACTAGCGGGAGTGGAGAGCTGTTTTTT. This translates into CASSHAGTSGSGELFF.

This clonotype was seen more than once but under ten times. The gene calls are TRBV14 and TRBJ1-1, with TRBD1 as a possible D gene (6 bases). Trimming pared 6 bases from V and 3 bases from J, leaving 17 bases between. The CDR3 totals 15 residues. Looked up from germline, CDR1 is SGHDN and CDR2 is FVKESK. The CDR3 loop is CASSLFPGGYTEAFF. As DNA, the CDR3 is TGTGCCAGCAGTCTTTTCCCGGGGGGCTACACTGAAGCTTTCTTT.

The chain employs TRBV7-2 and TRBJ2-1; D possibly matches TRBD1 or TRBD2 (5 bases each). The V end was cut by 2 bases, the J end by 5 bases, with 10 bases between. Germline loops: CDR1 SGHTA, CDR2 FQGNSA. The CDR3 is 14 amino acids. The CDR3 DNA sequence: TGTGCCAGCAGCTTATGGGACGCGCACAATGAGCAGTTCTTC. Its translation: CASSLWDAHNEQFF.

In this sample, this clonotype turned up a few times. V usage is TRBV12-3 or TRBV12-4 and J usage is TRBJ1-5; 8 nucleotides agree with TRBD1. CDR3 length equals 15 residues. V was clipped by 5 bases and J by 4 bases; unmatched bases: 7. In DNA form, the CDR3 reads TGTGCCAGCAGTCCCGGACAGGGCGTAAATCAGCCCCAGCATTTT. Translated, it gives CASSPGQGVNQPQHF.

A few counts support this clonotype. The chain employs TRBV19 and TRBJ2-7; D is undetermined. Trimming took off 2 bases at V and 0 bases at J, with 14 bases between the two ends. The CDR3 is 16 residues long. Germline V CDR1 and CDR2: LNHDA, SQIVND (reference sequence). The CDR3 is CASSIKDGSYSYEQYF. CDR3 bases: TGTGCCAGTAGTATAAAGGACGGGTCCTACTCCTACGAGCAGTACTTC.

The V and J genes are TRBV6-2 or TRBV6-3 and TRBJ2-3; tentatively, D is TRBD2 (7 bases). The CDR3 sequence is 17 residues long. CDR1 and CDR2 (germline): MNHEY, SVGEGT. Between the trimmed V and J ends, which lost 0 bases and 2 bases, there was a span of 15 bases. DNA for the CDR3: TGTGCCAGCAGTTACTCGAGGGAGCGGGACACCACAGATACGCAGTATTTT. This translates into CASSYSRERDTTDTQYF.

As DNA, the CDR3 is TGTGCCAGCAGCTTAGATTCGCGGGAGTTCGACGAGCAGTACTTC. Translation gives CASSLDSREFDEQYF. This sequence joins TRBV7-2 and TRBJ2-7, with 7 bases fitting TRBD2. J was trimmed by 5 bases and V by 1 base; bases with no gene match: 8. The CDR3 totals 15 residues. CDR1 is SGHTA, CDR2 FQGNSA, per germline.

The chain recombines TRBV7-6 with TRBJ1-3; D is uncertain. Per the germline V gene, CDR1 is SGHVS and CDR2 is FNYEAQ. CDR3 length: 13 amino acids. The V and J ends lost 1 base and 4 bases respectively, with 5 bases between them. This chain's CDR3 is CASSLDLGNTIYF. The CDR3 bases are TGTGCCAGCAGCTTAGACTTGGGAAACACCATATATTTT.

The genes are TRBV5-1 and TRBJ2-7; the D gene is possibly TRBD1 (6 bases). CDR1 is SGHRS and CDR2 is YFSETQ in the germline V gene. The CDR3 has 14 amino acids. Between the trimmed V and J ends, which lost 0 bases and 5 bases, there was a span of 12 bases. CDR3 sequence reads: CASSLAQGRDEQYF. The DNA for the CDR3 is TGCGCCAGCAGCTTGGCACAGGGTCGGGACGAGCAGTACTTC. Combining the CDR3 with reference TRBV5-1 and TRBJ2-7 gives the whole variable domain KAGVTQTPRYLIKTRGQQVTLSCSPISGHRSVSWYQQTPGQGLQFLFEYFSETQRNKGNFPGRFSGRQFSNSRSEMNVSTLELGDSALYLCASSLAQGRDEQYFGPGTRLTVT.

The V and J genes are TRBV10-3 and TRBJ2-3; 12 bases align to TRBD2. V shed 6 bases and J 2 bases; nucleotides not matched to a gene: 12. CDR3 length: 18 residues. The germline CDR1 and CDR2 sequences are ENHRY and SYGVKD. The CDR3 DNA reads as TGTGCCATCAGAGACTCCGGGACTAGCGGGTCACACACAGATACGCAGTATTTT. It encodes CAIRDSGTSGSHTDTQYF.

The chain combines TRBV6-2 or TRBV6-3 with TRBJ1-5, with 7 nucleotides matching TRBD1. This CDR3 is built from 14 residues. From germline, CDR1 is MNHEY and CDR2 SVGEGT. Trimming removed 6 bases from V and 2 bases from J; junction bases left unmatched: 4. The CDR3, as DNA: TGTGCCAGCAGCTGGGACAGACGCAATCAGCCCCAGCATTTT. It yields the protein CASSWDRRNQPQHF.

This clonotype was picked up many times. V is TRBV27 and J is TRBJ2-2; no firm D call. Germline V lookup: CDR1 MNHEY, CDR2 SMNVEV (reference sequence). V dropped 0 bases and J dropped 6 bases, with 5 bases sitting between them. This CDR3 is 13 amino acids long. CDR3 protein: CASSLSVAGELFF. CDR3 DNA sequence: TGTGCCAGCAGTTTATCTGTCGCCGGGGAGCTGTTTTTT.

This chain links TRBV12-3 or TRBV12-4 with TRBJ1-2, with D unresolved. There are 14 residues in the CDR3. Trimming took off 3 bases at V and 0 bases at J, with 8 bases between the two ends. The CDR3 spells CASSFGLANYGYTF. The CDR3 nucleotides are TGTGCCAGCAGTTTTGGACTAGCTAACTATGGCTACACCTTC.

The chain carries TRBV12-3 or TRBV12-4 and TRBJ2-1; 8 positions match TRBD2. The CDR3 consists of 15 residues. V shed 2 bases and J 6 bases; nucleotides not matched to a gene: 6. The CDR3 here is CASSLTGTRSNEQFF. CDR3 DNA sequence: TGTGCCAGCAGTTTAACCGGGACTAGATCCAATGAGCAGTTCTTC.

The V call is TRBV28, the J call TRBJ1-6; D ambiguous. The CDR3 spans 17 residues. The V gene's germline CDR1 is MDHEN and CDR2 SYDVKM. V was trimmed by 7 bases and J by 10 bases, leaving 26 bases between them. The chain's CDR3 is CASTIPRVEGRGSPLHF. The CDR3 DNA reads TGTGCCAGCACAATACCGCGGGTAGAGGGTAGAGGGTCACCCCTCCACTTT. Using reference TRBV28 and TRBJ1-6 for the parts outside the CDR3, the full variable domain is DVKVTQSSRYLVKRTGEKVFLECVQDMDHENMFWYRQDPGLGLRLIYFSYDVKMKEKGDIPEGYSVSREKKERFSLILESASTNQTSMYLCASTIPRVEGRGSPLHFGNGTRLTVT.

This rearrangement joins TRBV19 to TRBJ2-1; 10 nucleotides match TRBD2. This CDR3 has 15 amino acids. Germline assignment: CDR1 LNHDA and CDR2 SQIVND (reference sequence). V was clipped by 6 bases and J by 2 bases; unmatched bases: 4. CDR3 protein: CASRATSGAYNEQFF. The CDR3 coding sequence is TGTGCCAGTAGGGCTACTAGCGGGGCCTACAATGAGCAGTTCTTC. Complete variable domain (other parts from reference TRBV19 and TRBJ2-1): DGGITQSPKYLFRKEGQNVTLSCEQNLNHDAMYWYRQDPGQGLRLIYYSQIVNDFQKGDIAEGYSVSREKKESFPLTVTSAQKNPTAFYLCASRATSGAYNEQFFGPGTRLTVL.

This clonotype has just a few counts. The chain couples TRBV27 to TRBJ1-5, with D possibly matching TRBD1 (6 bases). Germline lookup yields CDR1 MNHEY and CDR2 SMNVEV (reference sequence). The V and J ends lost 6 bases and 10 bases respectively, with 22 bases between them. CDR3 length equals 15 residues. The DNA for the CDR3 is TGTGCCAGCAGCCCAGGGGTCCCTTTCTTGCGTCCCCAGCATTTT. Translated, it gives CASSPGVPFLRPQHF.

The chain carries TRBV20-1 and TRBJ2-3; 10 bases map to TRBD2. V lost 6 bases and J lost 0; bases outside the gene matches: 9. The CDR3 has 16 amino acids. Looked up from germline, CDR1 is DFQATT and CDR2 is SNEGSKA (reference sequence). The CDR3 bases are TGCAGTGCCCAACTAGCGGGAAGATCTAGCACAGATACGCAGTATTTT. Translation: CSAQLAGRSSTDTQYF.

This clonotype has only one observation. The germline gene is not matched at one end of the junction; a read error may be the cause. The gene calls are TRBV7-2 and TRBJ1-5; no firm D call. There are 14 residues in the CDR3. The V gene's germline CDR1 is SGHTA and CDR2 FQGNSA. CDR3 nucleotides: TGTGCCAGCAGCTTAGGCACCCACAATGAGCCCCAGCATTTT. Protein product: CASSLGTHNEPQHF.

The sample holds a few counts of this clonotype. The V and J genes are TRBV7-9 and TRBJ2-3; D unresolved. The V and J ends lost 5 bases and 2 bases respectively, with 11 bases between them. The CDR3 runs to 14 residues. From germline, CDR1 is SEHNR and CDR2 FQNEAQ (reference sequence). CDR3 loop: CASSPHSSTDTQYF. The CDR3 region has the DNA TGTGCCAGCAGCCCCCACTCATCCACAGATACGCAGTATTTT. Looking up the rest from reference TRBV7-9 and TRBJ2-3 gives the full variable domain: DTGVSQNPRHKITKRGQNVTFRCDPISEHNRLYWYRQTLGQGPEFLTYFQNEAQLEKSRLLSDRFSAERPKGSFSTLEIQRTEQGDSAMYLCASSPHSSTDTQYFGPGTRLTVL.

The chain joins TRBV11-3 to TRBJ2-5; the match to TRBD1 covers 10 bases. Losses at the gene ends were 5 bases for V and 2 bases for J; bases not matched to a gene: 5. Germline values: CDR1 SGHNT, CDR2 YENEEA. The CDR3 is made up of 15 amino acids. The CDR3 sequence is CASSPADRGQETQYF. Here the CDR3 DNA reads TGTGCCAGCAGCCCAGCGGACAGGGGGCAAGAGACCCAGTACTTC. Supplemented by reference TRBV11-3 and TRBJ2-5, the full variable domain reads EAGVVQSPRYKIIEKKQPVAFWCNPISGHNTLYWYLQNLGQGPELLIRYENEEAVDDSQLPKDRFSAERLKGVDSTLKIQPAELGDSAVYLCASSPADRGQETQYFGPGTRLLVL.

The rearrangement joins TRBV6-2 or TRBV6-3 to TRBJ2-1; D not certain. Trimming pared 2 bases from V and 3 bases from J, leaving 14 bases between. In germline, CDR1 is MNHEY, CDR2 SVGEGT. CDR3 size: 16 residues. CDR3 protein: CASSYDRRSIYNEQFF. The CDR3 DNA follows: TGTGCCAGCAGTTACGATCGGCGGTCCATCTACAATGAGCAGTTCTTC.

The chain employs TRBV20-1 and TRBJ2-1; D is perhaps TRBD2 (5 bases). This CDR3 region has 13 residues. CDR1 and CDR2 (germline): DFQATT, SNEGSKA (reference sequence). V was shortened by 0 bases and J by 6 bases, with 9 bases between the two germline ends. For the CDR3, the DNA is TGCAGTGCTAGAGAACTAGTAGTCAATGAGCAGTTCTTC. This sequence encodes CSARELVVNEQFF.

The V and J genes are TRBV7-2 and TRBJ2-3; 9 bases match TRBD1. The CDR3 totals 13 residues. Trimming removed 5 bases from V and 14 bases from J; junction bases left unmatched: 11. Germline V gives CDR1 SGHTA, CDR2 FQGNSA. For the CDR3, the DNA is TGTGCCAGCAGCGGGGCGATCACAGGGGGCGCGTATTTT. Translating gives CASSGAITGGAYF.

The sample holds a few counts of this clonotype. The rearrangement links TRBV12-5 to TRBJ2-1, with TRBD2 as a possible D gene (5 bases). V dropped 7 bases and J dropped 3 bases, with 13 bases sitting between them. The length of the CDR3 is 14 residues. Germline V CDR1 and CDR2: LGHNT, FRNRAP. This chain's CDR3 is CASATTGIYNEQFF. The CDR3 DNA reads TGTGCTAGTGCCACGACCGGGATCTACAATGAGCAGTTCTTC.

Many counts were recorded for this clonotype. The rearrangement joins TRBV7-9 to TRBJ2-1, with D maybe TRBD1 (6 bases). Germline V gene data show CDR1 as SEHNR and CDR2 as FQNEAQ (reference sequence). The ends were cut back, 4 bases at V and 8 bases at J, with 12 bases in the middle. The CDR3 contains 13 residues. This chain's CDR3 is CASSWQGRDEQFF. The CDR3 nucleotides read TGTGCCAGCAGCTGGCAGGGGCGCGATGAGCAGTTCTTC. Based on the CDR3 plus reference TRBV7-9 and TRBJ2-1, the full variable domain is DTGVSQNPRHKITKRGQNVTFRCDPISEHNRLYWYRQTLGQGPEFLTYFQNEAQLEKSRLLSDRFSAERPKGSFSTLEIQRTEQGDSAMYLCASSWQGRDEQFFGPGTRLTVL.

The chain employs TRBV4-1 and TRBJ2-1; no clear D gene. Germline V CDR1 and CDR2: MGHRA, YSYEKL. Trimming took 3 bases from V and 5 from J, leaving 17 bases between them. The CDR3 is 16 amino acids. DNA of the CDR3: TGCGCCAGCAGCCAGCTTTCCACCGGTGTAAACAATGAGCAGTTCTTC. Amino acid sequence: CASSQLSTGVNNEQFF.

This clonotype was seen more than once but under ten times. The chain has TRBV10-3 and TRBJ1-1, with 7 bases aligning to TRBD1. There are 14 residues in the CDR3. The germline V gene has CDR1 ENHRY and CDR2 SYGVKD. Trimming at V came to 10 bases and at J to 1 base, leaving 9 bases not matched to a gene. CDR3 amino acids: CASHRGFENTEAFF. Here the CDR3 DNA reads TGTGCCAGCCACAGGGGCTTCGAGAACACTGAAGCTTTCTTT.